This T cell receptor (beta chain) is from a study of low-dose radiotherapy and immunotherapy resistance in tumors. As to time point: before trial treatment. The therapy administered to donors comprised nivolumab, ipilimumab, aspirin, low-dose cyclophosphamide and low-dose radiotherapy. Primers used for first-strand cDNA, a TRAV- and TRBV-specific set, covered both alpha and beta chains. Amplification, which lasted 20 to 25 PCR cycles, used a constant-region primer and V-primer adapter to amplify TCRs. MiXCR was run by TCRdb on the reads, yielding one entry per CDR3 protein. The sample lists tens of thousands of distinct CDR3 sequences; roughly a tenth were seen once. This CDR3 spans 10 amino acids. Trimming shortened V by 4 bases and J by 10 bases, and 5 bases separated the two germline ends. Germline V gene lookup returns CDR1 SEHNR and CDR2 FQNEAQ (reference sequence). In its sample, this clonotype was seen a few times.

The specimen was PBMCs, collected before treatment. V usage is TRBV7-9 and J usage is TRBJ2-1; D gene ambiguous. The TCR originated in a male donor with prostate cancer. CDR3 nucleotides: TGTGCCAGCAGCTCGGAAGAGCAGTTCTTC. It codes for CASSSEEQFF.